The 25 T cell receptor beta chains in this list originate from one sample, sequenced in a study of blood T cell repertoires in COVID-19. Produced via immunoSEQ multiplex PCR; TCRdb's table is partial and in-frame only. This table holds over 55,000 clones, 88% found once. Sequenced: peripheral blood. All receptors come from a human donor in a cohort sampled during active COVID-19.

Note on this clone: Other DNA sequences in this specimen translate into the identical CDR3. The chain combines TRBV5-1 with TRBJ2-5; a weak D match, TRBD1 (6 bases). Trimming pared 4 bases from V and 4 bases from J, leaving 14 bases between. Germline V CDR1 and CDR2: SGHRS, YFSETQ. The CDR3 is 14 amino acids. CDR3: CASSQGHGGETQYF. The DNA for the CDR3 is TGCGCCAGCAGCCAGGGACATGGGGGAGAGACCCAGTACTTC.

The gene calls are TRBV28 and TRBJ2-1; no reliable D call. The CDR3 covers 14 residues. V gave up 3 bases and J gave up 5 bases, with 11 bases separating them. CDR1 and CDR2 from the germline V gene are MDHEN and SYDVKM. CDR3: CASSLLVNHNEQFF. In DNA, the CDR3 is TGTGCCAGCAGTTTGTTAGTAAACCACAATGAGCAGTTCTTC. Drawing the rest from reference TRBV28 and TRBJ2-1, the complete variable domain is DVKVTQSSRYLVKRTGEKVFLECVQDMDHENMFWYRQDPGLGLRLIYFSYDVKMKEKGDIPEGYSVSREKKERFSLILESASTNQTSMYLCASSLLVNHNEQFFGPGTRLTVL.

The count of this clone is one. This sequence joins TRBV11-2 and TRBJ2-2; 10 nucleotides align to TRBD2. Germline V gene data show CDR1 as SGHAT and CDR2 as FQNNGV. This CDR3 has 17 amino acids. Germline trimming cut 3 bases from V and 4 bases from J; bases unmatched to any gene: 8. This chain's CDR3 is CASSFRIAGGTTGELFF. The CDR3 DNA is TGTGCCAGCAGCTTCCGCATAGCGGGAGGAACCACCGGGGAGCTGTTTTTT.

The rearrangement joins TRBV4-1 to TRBJ2-1; TRBD2 agrees at 10 bases. The CDR3 extends over 18 amino acids. V lost 4 bases, J lost 4 bases, and 13 bases stayed unmatched. The germline V gene has CDR1 MGHRA and CDR2 YSYEKL. CDR3 nucleotides: TGCGCCAGCAGCCGGGGGGCTAGCGGGGGTGCGATATACAATGAGCAGTTCTTC. Amino acid sequence: CASSRGASGGAIYNEQFF.

V and J are TRBV12-3 or TRBV12-4 and TRBJ1-6, with TRBD1 as a possible D gene (5 bases). The length of the CDR3 is 12 residues. Trimming took 6 bases from V and 9 from J, leaving 9 bases between them. This CDR3 reads CASSLGGSPLHF. CDR3 sequence (DNA): TGTGCCAGCAGCCTGGGGGGTTCACCCCTCCACTTT.

V is TRBV28 and J is TRBJ1-1; D gene unclear. This CDR3 has 14 amino acids. Per germline, CDR1 MDHEN and CDR2 SYDVKM. V was clipped by 6 bases and J by 5 bases, with 16 bases between them. This chain's CDR3 is CASREGTGWTEAFF. The CDR3 DNA sequence: TGTGCCAGCAGGGAGGGTACCGGGTGGACTGAAGCTTTCTTT. The entire variable domain, with the rest obtained from reference TRBV28 and TRBJ1-1, is as follows: DVKVTQSSRYLVKRTGEKVFLECVQDMDHENMFWYRQDPGLGLRLIYFSYDVKMKEKGDIPEGYSVSREKKERFSLILESASTNQTSMYLCASREGTGWTEAFFGQGTRLTVV.

Only a few counts were recorded for this clone. The J gene is TRBJ2-2, the V gene TRBV7-2; maybe TRBD1 (6 bases). The germline V gene has CDR1 SGHTA and CDR2 FQGNSA. V was pared by 1 base and J by 4 bases, with 13 bases between. The CDR3 totals 16 residues. The CDR3 DNA reads TGTGCCAGCAGCTTAGGACGAAGGGGGACCACCGGGGAGCTGTTTTTT. This sequence encodes CASSLGRRGTTGELFF.

V usage is TRBV10-3 and J usage is TRBJ2-5, with 7 bases matching TRBD2. This CDR3 region has 13 residues. Trimming took 6 bases from V and 4 from J; bases not matched to a gene: 5. Germline V CDR1 and CDR2: ENHRY, SYGVKD. In nucleotides, the CDR3 is TGTGCCATCAGCCGGGGGGAGGGAGAGACCCAGTACTTC. Residues: CAISRGEGETQYF.

The J gene is TRBJ2-3, the V gene TRBV4-3; possibly TRBD2 for D (5 bases). CDR3 length: 13 amino acids. V lost 4 bases, J lost 4 bases, and 9 bases lay in between. Germline V CDR1 and CDR2: LGHNA, YSLEER. CDR3 nucleotide sequence: TGCGCCAGCAGCCCGAGGGTCGCAGATACGCAGTATTTT. It translates to CASSPRVADTQYF.

The chain couples TRBV30 to TRBJ1-2, with D possibly TRBD1 on 6 matching bases. There are 14 residues in the CDR3. CDR1 and CDR2 from the germline V gene are GTSNPN and SVGIG (reference sequence). V was cut by 7 bases and J by 0 bases, with 15 bases left in between. CDR3 bases: TGTGCCTCCGACTCTACAGGGACTAACTATGGCTACACCTTC. Translated: CASDSTGTNYGYTF.

This chain uses TRBV27 with TRBJ2-5, with TRBD1 as a possible D gene (6 bases). V was clipped by 3 bases and J by 7 bases, with 18 bases between them. This CDR3 is built from 15 residues. The germline V gene has CDR1 MNHEY and CDR2 SMNVEV (reference sequence). CDR3 DNA: TGTGCCAGCAGTTTTAAGGGCAGGGGCGAGGGGACCCAGTACTTC. Protein sequence: CASSFKGRGEGTQYF.

The J gene is TRBJ1-6, the V gene TRBV4-3, with a weak D call TRBD1 (5 bases). The CDR3 sequence is 17 residues long. V was shortened by 0 bases and J by 0 bases, with 9 bases between the two germline ends. Germline CDR1 is LGHNA and CDR2 is YSLEER. CDR3 sequence reads: CASSQEGPLSYNSPLHF. CDR3 sequence (DNA): TGCGCCAGCAGCCAAGAGGGGCCCCTCTCCTATAATTCACCCCTCCACTTT.

This clone appeared once. The rearrangement joins TRBV12-1 to TRBJ2-3; the table's D call, TRBD2, was not checked against the DNA. TRBV12-1 is assigned pseudogene status. The CDR3 has 14 amino acids. The CDR3 sequence: CASSGGDRTDTQYF. As DNA, the CDR3 is TGTGCCAGCAGCGGCGGGGACCGCACAGATACGCAGTATTTT.

The chain employs TRBV5-1 and TRBJ2-3; 14 nucleotides align to TRBD2. Germline-derived CDR1 and CDR2 are SGHRS and YFSETQ. CDR3 length: 17 residues. The J segment lost 4 bases and the V segment lost 4 bases, leaving 8 bases of the junction unmatched. In DNA form, the CDR3 reads TGCGCCAGCAGCAGAGGACTAGCGGGGGGATTATCAGATACGCAGTATTTT. Its protein is CASSRGLAGGLSDTQYF.

The chain joins TRBV7-3 to TRBJ2-1, with 12 bases that match TRBD2. Germline values: CDR1 SGHTA, CDR2 FQGTGA. CDR3 length: 15 residues. Trimming removed 5 bases from V and 8 bases from J; junction bases left unmatched: 7. The CDR3 here is CASSHPSGGAHEQFF. CDR3 bases: TGTGCCAGCAGCCACCCTAGCGGGGGGGCCCATGAGCAGTTCTTC. Full variable domain (missing parts from reference TRBV7-3 and TRBJ2-1): GAGVSQTPSNKVTEKGKYVELRCDPISGHTALYWYRQSLGQGPEFLIYFQGTGAADDSGLPNDRFFAVRPEGSVSTLKIQRTERGDSAVYLCASSHPSGGAHEQFFGPGTRLTVL.

This clone was picked up one time. This chain uses TRBV9 with TRBJ2-7; D might be TRBD1 (6 bases). The V and J ends lost 4 bases and 0 bases respectively, with 11 bases between them. Germline V gives CDR1 SGDLS, CDR2 YYNGEE. The CDR3 totals 14 residues. As DNA, the CDR3 is TGTGCCAGCAGCCCAGGGGTAAGCTCCTACGAGCAGTACTTC. It specifies CASSPGVSSYEQYF.

The J gene is TRBJ2-7, the V gene TRBV4-2; 8 positions match TRBD1. The CDR3 contains 15 residues. Trimming cost V 1 base and J 2 bases; bases outside gene matches: 4. In germline, CDR1 is LGHNA, CDR2 YNFKEQ. The CDR3 nucleotides read TGTGCCAGCAGCCAAGCCAAGGACAGGGCCTACGAGCAGTACTTC. Protein: CASSQAKDRAYEQYF.

This chain uses TRBV18 with TRBJ2-5, with 11 bases aligning to TRBD2. The CDR3 length is 16 residues. In germline, CDR1 is KGHSH, CDR2 LQKENI. V lost 4 bases and J lost 4; bases outside the gene matches: 8. Written as DNA, the CDR3 is TGTGCCAGCTCACGAACTTCCGGGACTAGCGGAGAGACCCAGTACTTC. Translating it yields CASSRTSGTSGETQYF.

The chain is built from TRBV30 and TRBJ1-6; D gene ambiguous. Trimming left V 3 bases short and J 6 bases short, with 12 bases between. This CDR3 has 14 amino acids. From germline, CDR1 is GTSNPN and CDR2 SVGIG (reference sequence). The CDR3 spells CAWSLGNSNSPLHF. The CDR3 DNA is TGTGCCTGGAGCCTCGGGAACAGTAATTCACCCCTCCACTTT.

The chain employs TRBV30 and TRBJ2-1; a weak D match, TRBD2 (5 bases). The CDR3 has 12 amino acids. Trimming shortened V by 7 bases and J by 8 bases, and 15 bases separated the two germline ends. Germline CDR1 GTSNPN, CDR2 SVGIG (reference sequence). CDR3: CASLTRWDEQFF. The CDR3 DNA is TGTGCCTCCCTTACTAGGTGGGATGAGCAGTTCTTC.

V usage is TRBV6-6 and J usage is TRBJ1-1; TRBD1 agrees at 7 bases. Germline CDR1 is MNHNY and CDR2 is SVGAGI (reference sequence). The CDR3 spans 15 residues. V shed 4 bases and J 5 bases; nucleotides not matched to a gene: 10. The CDR3 protein is CASSSQGGLTTEAFF. The DNA for the CDR3 is TGTGCCAGCAGTTCCCAGGGGGGTCTAACAACTGAAGCTTTCTTT.

The V gene is TRBV15, the J gene TRBJ1-5, with D hard to call. The germline CDR1 and CDR2 sequences are LNHNV and YYDKDF (reference sequence). Trimming pared 1 base from V and 3 bases from J, leaving 10 bases between. The CDR3 has 15 amino acids. CDR3 sequence reads: CATSRVLRANQPQHF. The DNA of the CDR3 is TGTGCCACCAGCAGAGTTTTGCGGGCCAATCAGCCCCAGCATTTT.

The chain employs TRBV2 and TRBJ2-4; D is unresolved. CDR3 length: 11 residues. Germline assignment: CDR1 SNHLY and CDR2 FYNNEI. V shed 4 bases and J shed 10 bases, with 8 bases lying between them. CDR3 nucleotide sequence: TGTGCCAGCAGTGCGGGTTTAATTCAGTACTTC. This translates into CASSAGLIQYF. Together with reference TRBV2 and TRBJ2-4, the CDR3 gives the full variable domain: EPEVTQTPSHQVTQMGQEVILRCVPISNHLYFYWYRQILGQKVEFLVSFYNNEISEKSEIFDDQFSVERPDGSNFTLKIRSTKLEDSAMYFCASSAGLIQYFGAGTRLSVL.

This chain joins TRBV30 and TRBJ2-7, with 12 bases matching TRBD2. Per germline, CDR1 GTSNPN and CDR2 SVGIG (reference sequence). Trimming took 0 bases from V and 9 from J; bases not matched to a gene: 6. The CDR3 is made up of 14 amino acids. The CDR3 nucleotides are TGTGCCTGGAGTGTTGAGACTAGCGGGAGTTGGCAGTACTTC. It encodes CAWSVETSGSWQYF.

The chain uses TRBV15 and TRBJ2-7; 9 bases align to TRBD1. The CDR3 length is 14 residues. The trim removed 0 bases at V and 10 bases at J, leaving 7 bases unmatched. Germline CDR1 is LNHNV and CDR2 is YYDKDF (reference sequence). CDR3 coding DNA: TGTGCCACCAGCAGAGATAGGGACAGGGTATTCCAGTACTTC. It encodes CATSRDRDRVFQYF.